This T cell receptor beta chain was observed in a study of blood T cell repertoires in COVID-19. Study details: Specimens from acute and convalescent COVID-19 originated in the United States, Italy and Spain. PBMCs, B-cell-depleted T cells, or T cells provided the cDNA or gDNA that made up the material.

V was pared by 4 bases and J by 3 bases, with 8 bases of the junction left unmatched. The length of the CDR3 is 15 residues. The germline V gene encodes CDR1 SGHNT and CDR2 YYREEE (reference sequence). The authors' processing: By means of reference gene primer amplification, nucleated cell counts were estimated. Repertoires were generated with immunoSEQ multiplex PCR, while TCRdb's copy carries only in-frame clones and drops some. That table furnishes V, J and clone size, whereas the DNA furnished D and trimming. The data show 70,000 to 95,000 clones, roughly nine tenths seen once. The gene calls are TRBV5-4 and TRBJ2-3; 7 nucleotides line up with TRBD1. The receptor's source is a woman aged 80 or over with active COVID-19. Material for sequencing was peripheral blood. The CDR3 nucleotides read TGTGCCAGCAGCACGGAGACAGGGTGGACAGATACGCAGTATTTT. Translation gives CASSTETGWTDTQYF.